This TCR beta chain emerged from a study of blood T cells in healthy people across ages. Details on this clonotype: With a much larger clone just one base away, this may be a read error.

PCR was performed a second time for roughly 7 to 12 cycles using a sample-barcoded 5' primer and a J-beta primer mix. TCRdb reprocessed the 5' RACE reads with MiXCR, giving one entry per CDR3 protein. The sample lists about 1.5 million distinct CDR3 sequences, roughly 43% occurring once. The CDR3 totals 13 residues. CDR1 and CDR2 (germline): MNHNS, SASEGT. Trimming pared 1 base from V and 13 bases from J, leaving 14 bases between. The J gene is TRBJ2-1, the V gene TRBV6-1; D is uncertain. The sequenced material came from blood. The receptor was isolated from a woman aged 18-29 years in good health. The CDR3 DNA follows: TGTGCCAGCAGTGAAGACAACCAAGAGACCCAGTTCTTC. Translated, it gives CASSEDNQETQFF.